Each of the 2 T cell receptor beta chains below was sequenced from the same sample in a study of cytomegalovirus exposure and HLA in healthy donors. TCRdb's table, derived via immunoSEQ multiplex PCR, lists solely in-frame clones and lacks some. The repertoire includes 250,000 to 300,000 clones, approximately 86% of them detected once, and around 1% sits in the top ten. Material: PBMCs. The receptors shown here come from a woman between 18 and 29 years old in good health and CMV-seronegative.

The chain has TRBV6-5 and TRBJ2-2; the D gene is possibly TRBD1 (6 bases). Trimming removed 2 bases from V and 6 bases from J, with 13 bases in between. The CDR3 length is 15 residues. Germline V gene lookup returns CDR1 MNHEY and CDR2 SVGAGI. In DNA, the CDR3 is TGTGCCAGCAGTTACCTACAGGGCGGAGCCGGGGAGCTGTTTTTT. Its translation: CASSYLQGGAGELFF.

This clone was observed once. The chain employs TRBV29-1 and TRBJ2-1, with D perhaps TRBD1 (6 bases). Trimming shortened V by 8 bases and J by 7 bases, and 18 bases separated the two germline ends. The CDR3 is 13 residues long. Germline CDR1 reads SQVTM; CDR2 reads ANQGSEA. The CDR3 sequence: CSLYRDNGNEQFF. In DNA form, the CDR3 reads TGCAGCCTTTATCGGGACAACGGAAATGAGCAGTTCTTC.